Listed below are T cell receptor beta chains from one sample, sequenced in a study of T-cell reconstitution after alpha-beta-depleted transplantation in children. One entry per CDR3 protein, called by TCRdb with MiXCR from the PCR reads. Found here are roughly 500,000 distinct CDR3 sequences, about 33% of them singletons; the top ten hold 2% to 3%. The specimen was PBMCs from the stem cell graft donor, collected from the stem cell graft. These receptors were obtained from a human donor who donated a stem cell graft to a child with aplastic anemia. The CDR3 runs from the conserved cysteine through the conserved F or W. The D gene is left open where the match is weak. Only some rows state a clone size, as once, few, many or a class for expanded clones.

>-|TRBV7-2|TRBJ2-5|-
CASTQVAGVETQYF
TGTGCCAGCACTCAGGTGGCAGGGGTGGAGACCCAGTACTTC
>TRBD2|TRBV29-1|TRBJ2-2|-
CSVGGGTGELFF
TGCAGCGTTGGGGGGGGCACCGGGGAGCTGTTTTTT
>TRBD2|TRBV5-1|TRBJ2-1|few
CASSLGGRTYNEQFF
TGCGCCAGCAGCTTGGGCGGGAGAACCTACAATGAGCAGTTCTTC
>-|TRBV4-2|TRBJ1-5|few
CASSQDGSNQPQHF
TGTGCCAGCAGCCAAGATGGCAGCAATCAGCCCCAGCATTTT
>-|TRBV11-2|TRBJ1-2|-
CASSLVSGGAADGYTF
TGTGCCAGCAGCTTAGTATCGGGGGGCGCGGCGGATGGCTACACCTTC
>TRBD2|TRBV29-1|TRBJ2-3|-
CSVSGLESTTDTQYF
TGCAGCGTTTCCGGACTAGAGAGCACCACAGATACGCAGTATTTT
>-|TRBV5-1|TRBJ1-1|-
CASSPIPGTLTEAFF
TGCGCCAGCAGCCCAATTCCCGGGACCCTCACTGAAGCTTTCTTT
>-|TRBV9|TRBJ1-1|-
CASSATDSAEAFF
TGTGCCAGCAGCGCGACAGATTCCGCTGAAGCTTTCTTT
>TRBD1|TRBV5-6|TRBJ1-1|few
CASSTWTGWNTEAFF
TGTGCCAGCAGCACCTGGACAGGGTGGAACACTGAAGCTTTCTTT
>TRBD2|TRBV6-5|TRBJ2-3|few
CASSYHSGRGTDTQYF
TGTGCCAGCAGTTACCATAGCGGGAGAGGAACAGATACGCAGTATTTT
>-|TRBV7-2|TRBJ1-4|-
CASSLVWAGEGEKLFF
TGTGCCAGCAGCTTAGTGTGGGCAGGGGAAGGTGAAAAACTGTTTTTT
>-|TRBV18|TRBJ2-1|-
CASSPANSAPYHEQFF
TGTGCCAGCTCCCCGGCCAACTCCGCCCCGTACCATGAGCAGTTCTTC
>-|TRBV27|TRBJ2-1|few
CASSSPLAEAYNEQFF
TGTGCCAGCAGTTCCCCTTTAGCGGAGGCCTACAATGAGCAGTTCTTC
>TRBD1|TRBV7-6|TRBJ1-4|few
CASSFRDRGVGEKLFF
TGTGCCAGCAGCTTCCGGGACAGGGGGGTTGGTGAAAAACTGTTTTTT
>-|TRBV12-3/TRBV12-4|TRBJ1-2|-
CASGFPKGFGYTF
TGTGCCAGCGGGTTTCCGAAGGGGTTCGGCTACACCTTC
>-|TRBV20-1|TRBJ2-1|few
CSAPVWSSYNEQFF
TGCAGTGCTCCGGTCTGGAGCTCCTACAATGAGCAGTTCTTC
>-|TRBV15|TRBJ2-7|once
CATSRDRTQITYEQYF
TGTGCCACCAGCAGAGATCGAACCCAAATAACCTACGAGCAGTACTTC
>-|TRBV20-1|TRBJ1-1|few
CSARGGPFVEAFF
TGCAGTGCTAGAGGGGGCCCCTTTGTTGAAGCTTTCTTT
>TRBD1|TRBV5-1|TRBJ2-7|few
CASSANPGQGSYEQYF
TGCGCCAGCAGCGCAAATCCGGGACAGGGATCCTACGAGCAGTACTTC
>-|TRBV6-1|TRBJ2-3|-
CASSDFWGPNTDTQYF
TGTGCCAGCAGTGATTTTTGGGGACCCAACACAGATACGCAGTATTTT
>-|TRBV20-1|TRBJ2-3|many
CSVGGGTDTQYF
TGCAGCGTGGGTGGGGGTACAGATACGCAGTATTTT
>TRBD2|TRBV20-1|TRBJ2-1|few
CSAPGPGGSYNEQFF
TGCAGTGCTCCGGGTCCGGGAGGCTCCTACAATGAGCAGTTCTTC
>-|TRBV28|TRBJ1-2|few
CASSLDGSPYGYTF
TGTGCCAGCAGTCTAGACGGATCTCCCTATGGCTACACCTTC
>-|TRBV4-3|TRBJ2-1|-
CASSPLGSSSYNEQFF
TGCGCCAGCAGCCCTCTCGGCAGCAGCTCCTACAATGAGCAGTTCTTC
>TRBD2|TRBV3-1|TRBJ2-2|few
CASSQRGLAVGGELFF
TGTGCCAGCAGCCAGAGAGGGCTAGCGGTCGGCGGGGAGCTGTTTTTT
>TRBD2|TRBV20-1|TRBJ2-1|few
CSARREAPGEQFF
TGCAGTGCTAGGCGGGAGGCCCCCGGGGAGCAGTTCTTC
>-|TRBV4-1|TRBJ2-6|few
CASSHLRPLEENVLTF
TGCGCCAGCAGCCACCTGCGTCCTCTGGAGGAAAACGTCCTGACTTTC
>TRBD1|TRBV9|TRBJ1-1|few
CASSVTGGRGEAFF
TGTGCCAGCAGCGTCACAGGGGGACGGGGTGAAGCTTTCTTT
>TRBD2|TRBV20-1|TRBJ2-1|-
CSTSGGSSYNEQFF
TGCAGTACTAGCGGGGGGAGCTCCTACAATGAGCAGTTCTTC
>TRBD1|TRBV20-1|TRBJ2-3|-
CSAVNRDRTLADTQYF
TGCAGTGCTGTTAACCGGGACAGGACGTTAGCAGATACGCAGTATTTT
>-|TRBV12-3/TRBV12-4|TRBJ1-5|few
CASSSTAGQPQHF
TGTGCCAGCAGCAGTACTGCGGGTCAGCCCCAGCATTTT
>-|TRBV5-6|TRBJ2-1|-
CASSFTVVNEQFF
TGTGCCAGCAGCTTTACAGTCGTCAATGAGCAGTTCTTC
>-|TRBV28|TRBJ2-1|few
CASTRRVGNEQFF
TGTGCCAGCACCCGGAGGGTGGGTAATGAGCAGTTCTTC
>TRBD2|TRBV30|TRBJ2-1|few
CAWRKIAGGWGNEQFF
TGTGCCTGGAGGAAGATAGCGGGAGGCTGGGGCAATGAGCAGTTCTTC
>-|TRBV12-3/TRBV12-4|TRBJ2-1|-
CASSLIGHSYNEQFF
TGTGCCAGCAGTTTAATAGGGCACTCCTACAATGAGCAGTTCTTC
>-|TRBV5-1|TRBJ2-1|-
CASSFRLQYNEQFF
TGCGCCAGCAGCTTTAGGTTGCAGTACAATGAGCAGTTCTTC